This TCR beta chain derives from a study of cytomegalovirus exposure and HLA in healthy donors. Findings and caveats of the study: Later analysis identified a missense DCLRE1C variant that was linked to TCR beta V- and J-gene trimming. Prior analysis indicated that the majority of TCR beta V segments exhibited productivity approximately 87% or approximately 30% of the time. It was reported that the classifier diagnosed cytomegalovirus status with high specificity and sensitivity in both the original and validation cohorts.

A word on this clone: The antigen is unknown.

As for the donors, each was a healthy bone marrow donor. The PCR was carried out with 60 Vbeta primers and 13 Jbeta primers. Data came from immunoSEQ multiplex PCR; TCRdb stores just in-frame clones and leaves some out. The data contain some 110,000 clones, over 9.5% of them singletons. The CDR3 length is 13 residues. The germline V gene encodes CDR1 PRHDT and CDR2 FYEKMQ (reference sequence). What was sequenced was PBMCs. The chain is built from TRBV13 and TRBJ2-5; perhaps TRBD2 as D (5 bases). Judging by the DNA end, TRBJ2-7 fits better; the J call may be wrong. This TCR came from a man aged 35 to 55 in good health and CMV-seropositive. The CDR3 region is CASSARGPYEQYF. The CDR3 coding sequence is TGTGCCAGCAGCGCCCGGGGTCCCTACGAGCAGTACTTC.